Listed here are 14 T cell receptor beta chains from one sample, sequenced in a study of vaccination effects on CD4 cells after COVID-19. This table comes from immunoSEQ multiplex PCR, and its TCRdb copy is limited to in-frame clones, with some not included. The sample holds roughly 35,000 clones, around 73% seen once. Their cognate antigens are unknown. Before sequencing took place, the ViraFEST assay used viral peptide pools to expand antigen-specific CD4+ T cells. Isolation of CD4+ T cells took place after ten to eleven days of culture. Absence of prior SARS-CoV-2 infection characterized the vaccine recipients, who showed negative nucleocapsid antibodies. The source material was CD4+ T cells from PBMCs cultured with HCoV-OC43 spike peptides, sampled before COVID-19 vaccination. The subset was: HCoV-OC43 spike overlapping peptide pool stimulation. Every receptor here comes from a human donor who received a COVID-19 vaccine.

This sequence joins TRBV25-1 and TRBJ2-7, with TRBD1 identical over 10 bases. The CDR3 has 14 amino acids. The germline V gene encodes CDR1 MGHDK and CDR2 SYGVNS. J was trimmed by 6 bases and V by 7 bases; bases with no gene match: 9. In nucleotides, the CDR3 is TGTGCCAGCACTAATGGACAGGGGGATAGCGAGCAGTACTTC. This gives the protein CASTNGQGDSEQYF.

The rearrangement uses TRBV6-1 and TRBJ1-2; D is ambiguous. The CDR3 has 13 amino acids. Trimming cost V 3 bases and J 6 bases, with 11 bases left between them. The germline gives CDR1 MNHNS, CDR2 SASEGT. CDR3 nucleotide sequence: TGTGCCAGCAGTGAGGGAGGAAGCCATGGCTACACCTTC. Translated, it gives CASSEGGSHGYTF.

The table lists this clone with a few counts. The chain has TRBV13 and TRBJ2-7, with D hard to call. This CDR3 has 13 amino acids. V shed 5 bases and J shed 0 bases, with 8 bases lying between them. Per germline, CDR1 PRHDT and CDR2 FYEKMQ (reference sequence). CDR3 bases: TGTGCCAGCAGCACCCCGTCCTCCTACGAGCAGTACTTC. This encodes CASSTPSSYEQYF.

This clone was seen a single time. CDR3 residues: CSVKGSGRLSYNEQFF. The CDR3 DNA reads as TGCAGCGTAAAAGGGTCAGGGCGCCTCTCCTACAATGAGCAGTTCTTC. The chain links TRBV29-1 to TRBJ2-1, with a weak D call TRBD1 (5 bases). This CDR3 spans 16 amino acids. The V end lost 6 bases, the J end lost 0 bases, and 18 bases lay between the germline ends. The V gene's germline CDR1 is SQVTM and CDR2 ANQGSEA.

The rearrangement joins TRBV5-4 to TRBJ2-7; D not resolved. Germline-derived CDR1 and CDR2 are SGHNT and YYREEE (reference sequence). V lost 1 base, J lost 4 bases, and 12 bases lay in between. The CDR3 length is 14 residues. The CDR3 loop is CASSLLADPYEQYF. The CDR3 DNA follows: TGTGCCAGCAGCTTGTTGGCAGATCCTTACGAGCAGTACTTC.

This clone was seen repeatedly, ten times or more. The chain combines TRBV28 with TRBJ1-6, with D uncertain. Germline CDR1 and CDR2: MDHEN and SYDVKM. The CDR3 totals 12 residues. V lost 7 bases to trimming and J lost 7 bases, with 8 bases between them. CDR3 bases: TGTGCCAGCAAGGAGTGGAATTCACCCCTCCACTTT. Translated, it gives CASKEWNSPLHF.

The rearrangement uses TRBV2 and TRBJ1-6; TRBD1 agrees at 9 bases. Germline loops: CDR1 SNHLY, CDR2 FYNNEI. With 5 bases clipped from V and 10 bases from J, the junction kept 12 bases outside the gene matches. The CDR3 runs to 16 residues. The CDR3 DNA is TGTGCCAGCAGTCAGGGACAGGGTTGGGGAAGCTCACCCCTCCACTTT. Translated, it gives CASSQGQGWGSSPLHF.

Only one count was recorded for this clone. J is TRBJ2-1 and V is TRBV7-2; unclear D gene. Trimming removed 5 bases from V and 7 bases from J, with 18 bases in between. CDR1 and CDR2 (germline): SGHTA, FQGNSA. This CDR3 is built from 15 residues. CDR3 protein: CASSLSVGVGNEQFF. The CDR3 DNA reads as TGTGCCAGCAGCCTATCCGTTGGGGTTGGGAATGAGCAGTTCTTC.

The V call is TRBV7-2, the J call TRBJ2-3; D is tentatively TRBD1 or TRBD2 (5 bases each). The V gene's germline CDR1 is SGHTA and CDR2 FQGNSA. The CDR3 has 15 residues. Trimming removed 1 base from V and 2 bases from J, with 10 bases in between. CDR3 loop: CASSLGGRYTDTQYF. CDR3 coding DNA: TGTGCCAGCAGCTTAGGGGGGAGATACACAGATACGCAGTATTTT.

The chain employs TRBV28 and TRBJ2-7; weak D call: TRBD2 (5 bases). There are 13 residues in the CDR3. Trimming removed 8 bases at V and 2 bases at J, with 13 bases between. Germline CDR1 reads MDHEN; CDR2 reads SYDVKM. DNA of the CDR3: TGTGCCAGCGAGCACACTAGTACCTACGAGCAGTACTTC. Translation gives CASEHTSTYEQYF.

The rearrangement links TRBV11-2 to TRBJ2-7; TRBD2 agrees at 16 bases. CDR1 and CDR2 from the germline V gene are SGHAT and FQNNGV. CDR3 length: 16 residues. V gave up 0 bases and J gave up 5 bases; unmatched junction bases: 1. The chain's CDR3 is CASSLEGLAGGHEQYF. DNA of the CDR3: TGTGCCAGCAGCTTAGAGGGACTAGCGGGAGGGCACGAGCAGTACTTC. Full variable domain (outside the CDR3, taken from reference TRBV11-2 and TRBJ2-7): EAGVAQSPRYKIIEKRQSVAFWCNPISGHATLYWYQQILGQGPKLLIQFQNNGVVDDSQLPKDRFSAERLKGVDSTLKIQPAKLEDSAVYLCASSLEGLAGGHEQYFGPGTRLTVT.

The chain recombines TRBV6-2 or TRBV6-3 with TRBJ2-5, with D possibly TRBD1 on 7 matching bases. The CDR3 is 13 residues long. The V gene's germline CDR1 is MNHEY and CDR2 SVGEGT. Trimming removed 5 bases at V and 5 bases at J, with 12 bases between. The CDR3 nucleotides read TGTGCCAGCAGTGCCAGGGGGAGGGAGACCCAGTACTTC. Residues: CASSARGRETQYF.

The gene calls are TRBV25-1 and TRBJ2-7; D could derive from TRBD1 or TRBD2 (5 bases each). The CDR3 totals 13 residues. Trimming took 3 bases from V and 5 from J, leaving 11 bases between them. From germline, CDR1 is MGHDK and CDR2 SYGVNS. The CDR3: CASSERGYDEQYF. CDR3 coding DNA: TGTGCCAGCAGTGAGAGGGGATACGACGAGCAGTACTTC.

The rearrangement uses TRBV7-2 and TRBJ2-2; 8 bases match TRBD1. Germline trimming cut 5 bases from V and 5 bases from J; bases unmatched to any gene: 7. CDR3 length: 15 residues. CDR1 SGHTA and CDR2 FQGNSA come from the germline V gene. The CDR3 here is CASSPDRVGTGELFF. The CDR3 DNA reads TGTGCCAGCAGCCCGGACAGGGTCGGGACCGGGGAGCTGTTTTTT. The full variable domain, in which reference TRBV7-2 and TRBJ2-2 provide the parts outside the CDR3, is GAGVSQSPSNKVTEKGKDVELRCDPISGHTALYWYRQSLGQGLEFLIYFQGNSAPDKSGLPSDRFSAERTGGSVSTLTIQRTQQEDSAVYLCASSPDRVGTGELFFGEGSRLTVL.